This T cell receptor (beta chain) was obtained from a study of blood T cell repertoires in COVID-19. Libraries were prepared by immunoSEQ multiplex PCR; TCRdb keeps only in-frame clonotypes and omits some of them. The sample carries approximately 76,000 clones, around 85% recorded once. The CDR3 is 15 amino acids. Germline values: CDR1 GTSNPN, CDR2 SVGIG (reference sequence). Trimming cost V 0 bases and J 4 bases, with 15 bases left between them. This TCR came from a young man with acute or convalescent COVID-19. The sample comprised peripheral blood. This chain connects TRBV30 to TRBJ1-2, with D maybe TRBD1 (6 bases). The CDR3 coding sequence is TGTGCCTGGAGTGTAATATTCGGGGGGCCCTATGGCTACACCTTC. Translated, it gives CAWSVIFGGPYGYTF.